This TCR beta chain was identified during a study of T cells in Graves' hyperthyroidism and ophthalmopathy. This CDR3 has 14 amino acids. V was cut by 1 base and J by 1 base, with 9 bases left in between. Per the germline V gene, CDR1 is SQVTM and CDR2 is ANQGSEA. TCR beta CDR3 regions were amplified from RNA transcripts. Using the HTBI primer set, a first-round RT-PCR was run on the TCR CDR3. TCRdb re-called the multiplex PCR reads with MiXCR, one entry per CDR3 protein. The data show roughly 510,000 distinct CDR3 sequences, approximately 48% seen once. This TCR came from an adult woman with Graves' disease, either hyperthyroidism or ophthalmopathy (not recorded which). The rearrangement uses TRBV29-1 and TRBJ2-3, with a tentative D call TRBD2 (5 bases). Input material: peripheral blood or thyroid tissue (not recorded which). The CDR3 DNA follows: TGCAGCGTTGAAGGGGCGGGTCGCACAGATACGCAGTATTTT. Translating gives CSVEGAGRTDTQYF.